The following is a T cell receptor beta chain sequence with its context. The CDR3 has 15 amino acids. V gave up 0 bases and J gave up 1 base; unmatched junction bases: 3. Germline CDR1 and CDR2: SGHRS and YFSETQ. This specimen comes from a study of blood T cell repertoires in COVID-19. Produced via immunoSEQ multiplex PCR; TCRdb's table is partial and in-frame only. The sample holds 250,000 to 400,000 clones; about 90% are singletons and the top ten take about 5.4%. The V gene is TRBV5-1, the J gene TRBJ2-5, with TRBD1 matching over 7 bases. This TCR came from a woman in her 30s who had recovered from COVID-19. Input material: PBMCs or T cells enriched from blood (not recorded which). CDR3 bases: TGCGCCAGCAGCTTGGGACAGGGCATCCAAGAGACCCAGTACTTC. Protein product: CASSLGQGIQETQYF.